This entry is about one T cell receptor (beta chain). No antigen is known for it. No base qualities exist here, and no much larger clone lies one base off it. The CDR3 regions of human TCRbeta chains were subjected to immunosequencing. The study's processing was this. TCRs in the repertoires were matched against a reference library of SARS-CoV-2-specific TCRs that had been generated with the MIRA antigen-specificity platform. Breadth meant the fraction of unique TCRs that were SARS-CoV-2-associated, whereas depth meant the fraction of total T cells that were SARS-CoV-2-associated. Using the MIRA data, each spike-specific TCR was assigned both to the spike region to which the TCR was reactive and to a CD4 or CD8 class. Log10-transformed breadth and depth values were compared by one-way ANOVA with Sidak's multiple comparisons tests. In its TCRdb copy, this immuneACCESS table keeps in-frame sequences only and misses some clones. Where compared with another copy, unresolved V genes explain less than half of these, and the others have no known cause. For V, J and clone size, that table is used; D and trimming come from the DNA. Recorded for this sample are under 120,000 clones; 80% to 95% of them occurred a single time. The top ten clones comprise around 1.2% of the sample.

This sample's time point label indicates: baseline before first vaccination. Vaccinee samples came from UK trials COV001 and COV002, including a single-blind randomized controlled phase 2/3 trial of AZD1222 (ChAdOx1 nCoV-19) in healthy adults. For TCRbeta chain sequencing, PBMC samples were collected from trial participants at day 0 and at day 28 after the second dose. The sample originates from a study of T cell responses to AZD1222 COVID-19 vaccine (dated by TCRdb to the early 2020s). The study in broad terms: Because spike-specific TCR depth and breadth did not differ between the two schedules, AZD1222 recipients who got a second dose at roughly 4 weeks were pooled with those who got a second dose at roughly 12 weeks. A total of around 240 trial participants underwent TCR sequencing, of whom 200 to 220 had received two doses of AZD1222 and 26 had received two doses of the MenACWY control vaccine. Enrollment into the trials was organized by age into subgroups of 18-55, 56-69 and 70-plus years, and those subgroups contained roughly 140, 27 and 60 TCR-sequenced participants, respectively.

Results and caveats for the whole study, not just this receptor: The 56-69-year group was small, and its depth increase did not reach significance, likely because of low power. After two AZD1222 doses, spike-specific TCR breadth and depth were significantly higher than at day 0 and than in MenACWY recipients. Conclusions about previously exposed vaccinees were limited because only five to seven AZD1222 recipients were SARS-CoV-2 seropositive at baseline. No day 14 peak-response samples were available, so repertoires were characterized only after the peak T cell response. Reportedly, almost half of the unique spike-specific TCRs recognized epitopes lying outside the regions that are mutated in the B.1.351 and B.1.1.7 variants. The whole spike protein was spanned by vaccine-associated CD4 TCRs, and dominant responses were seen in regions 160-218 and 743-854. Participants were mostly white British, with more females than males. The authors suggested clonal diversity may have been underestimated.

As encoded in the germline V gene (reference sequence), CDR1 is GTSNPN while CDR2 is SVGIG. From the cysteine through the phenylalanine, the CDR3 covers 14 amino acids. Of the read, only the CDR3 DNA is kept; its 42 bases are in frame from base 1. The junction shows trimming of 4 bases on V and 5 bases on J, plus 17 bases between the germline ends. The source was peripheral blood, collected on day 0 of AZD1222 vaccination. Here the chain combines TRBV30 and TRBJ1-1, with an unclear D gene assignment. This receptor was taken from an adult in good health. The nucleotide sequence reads TGTGCCTGGAATGGCGGTAGTGGTATAACTGAAGCTTTCTTT. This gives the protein CAWNGGSGITEAFF.